The T cell receptor beta chain under discussion was sequenced for a study of blood T cells in healthy people across ages. Then a second PCR, running roughly 7 to 12 cycles, was carried out with a sample-barcoded 5' primer and a J-beta primer mix. TCRdb passed the 5' RACE reads through MiXCR, listing each CDR3 protein once. The sample consists of 800,000 to 950,000 distinct CDR3 sequences, almost 30% of them appearing once. Germline values: CDR1 SGHRS, CDR2 YFSETQ. The CDR3 extends over 16 amino acids. V lost 1 base to trimming and J lost 11 bases; unmatched junction nucleotides: 15. This same sample was also taken into another study, of T cells of mothers and their children.

Sequencing was carried out using blood. V and J are TRBV5-1 and TRBJ2-5, with 9 bases identical to TRBD2. This TCR was sampled from a woman aged 40 to 50 in good health. The CDR3 DNA reads TGCGCCAGCAGCTTGAGGGGCGGGGGGGCCCCCGATGAGCAGTACTTC. Translation gives CASSLRGGGAPDEQYF.